This T cell receptor beta chain was observed in a study of blood T cell repertoires in COVID-19. The wider study: The United States, Italy and Spain supplied acute and convalescent COVID-19 samples.

The ends lost 4 bases at V and 2 bases at J; junction bases unmatched: 4. Per the germline V gene, CDR1 is MRHNA and CDR2 is SNTAGT. This CDR3 comprises 16 residues. Produced via immunoSEQ multiplex PCR; TCRdb's table is partial and in-frame only. The table shows just under 85,000 clones, with around four fifths occurring only once. The receptor comes from a woman aged 60 to 75 with acute or convalescent COVID-19. The sample was peripheral blood. The V and J genes are TRBV6-4 and TRBJ2-3; 12 bases match TRBD2. CDR3 protein: CASSALAGGPTDTQYF. The DNA for the CDR3 is TGTGCCAGCAGTGCGCTAGCGGGAGGGCCCACAGATACGCAGTATTTT.